Each of the 27 T cell receptor beta chains below was sequenced from the same sample in a study of blood T cell repertoires in COVID-19 (dated by TCRdb to 2020 to 2022). Library prep was done by the immunoSEQ multiplex PCR assay. As stored in TCRdb, this immuneACCESS dataset retains in-frame rearrangements with V and J assigned. A fraction of the clones does not appear; measured against another copy, unresolved V genes explain less than half of the discrepancy, and the remainder lacks a known reason. The table for this sample lists 60,000 to 75,000 clones; roughly 85% of them were counted only once. Clones ranked in the top ten supply around 27% of the sample. Sequencing was carried out using peripheral blood. The source is a man aged 55-75 years with active or convalescent COVID-19.

A remark on this clone: A read error may produce the germline difference seen at one junction end. The chain recombines TRBV23-1 with TRBJ1-5; TRBD1 matches at 9 bases. TRBV23-1 is designated an ORF whose function remains uncertain. The CDR3 runs 16 residues. As DNA, the CDR3 is TGCGCCAGGAGTCAATCTTGGACAGGGGCAAATCAGCCCCAGCATTTT. This gives the protein CARSQSWTGANQPQHF.

This clone came up a few times. Here the CDR3 reads CASSLSRQETQYF. CDR3 coding DNA: TGTGCCAGCAGCTTATCTAGGCAAGAGACCCAGTACTTC. The chain is built from TRBV13 and TRBJ2-5, with unresolved D. Between the trimmed V and J ends, which lost 2 bases and 2 bases, there was a span of 6 bases. The CDR3 length is 13 residues. Per germline, CDR1 PRHDT and CDR2 FYEKMQ (reference sequence).

The chain recombines TRBV4-1 with TRBJ2-1, with 8 nucleotides matching TRBD1. V was clipped by 2 bases and J by 8 bases; unmatched bases: 20. This CDR3 spans 19 amino acids. CDR1 MGHRA and CDR2 YSYEKL come from the germline V gene. The CDR3 DNA reads as TGCGCCAGCAGCCAAACCATCGATGTTCTAAACCGGGACAGGTATGAGCAGTTCTTC. Translation gives CASSQTIDVLNRDRYEQFF.

This clone was seen only a few times. This chain's CDR3 is CASSLSVFVSEKLFF. The CDR3 nucleotides read TGCGCCAGCAGCTTGTCTGTTTTCGTTAGTGAAAAACTGTTTTTT. The chain combines TRBV5-1 with TRBJ1-4; D is unresolved. The germline CDR1 and CDR2 sequences are SGHRS and YFSETQ. The V and J ends lost 1 base and 7 bases respectively, with 14 bases between them. The CDR3 sequence is 15 residues long.

As DNA, the CDR3 is TGTGCCAGCAGCTTAGGACTCCCGGCTAATGAGCAGTTCTTC. Residues: CASSLGLPANEQFF. This rearrangement joins TRBV7-3 to TRBJ2-1; D perhaps matches TRBD2 (5 bases). The CDR3 is made up of 14 amino acids. Trimming shortened V by 2 bases and J by 7 bases, and 12 bases separated the two germline ends. Germline lookup yields CDR1 SGHTA and CDR2 FQGTGA.

The J gene is TRBJ1-2, the V gene TRBV4-1; 9 nucleotides align to TRBD1. The germline V gene encodes CDR1 MGHRA and CDR2 YSYEKL. The CDR3 has 16 residues. V lost 0 bases, J lost 8 bases, and 10 bases stayed unmatched. CDR3 region: CASSQDLVGTGKGYTF. Written as DNA, the CDR3 is TGCGCCAGCAGCCAAGATCTAGTGGGGACAGGGAAGGGCTACACCTTC.

The count of this clone is one. V gene TRBV11-2 combines with J gene TRBJ2-7; no definite D call. V dropped 5 bases and J dropped 1 base, with 3 bases sitting between them. Per germline, CDR1 SGHAT and CDR2 FQNNGV. This CDR3 comprises 11 residues. CDR3: CASSQSYEQYF. Here the CDR3 DNA reads TGTGCCAGCAGCCAATCCTACGAGCAGTACTTC.

The chain employs TRBV28 and TRBJ1-5; D may be TRBD1 (5 bases). Germline CDR1 MDHEN, CDR2 SYDVKM. Trimming removed 5 bases from V and 0 bases from J, with 14 bases in between. This CDR3 is built from 16 residues. The CDR3 sequence is CASSPASGYSNQPQHF. In DNA, the CDR3 is TGTGCCAGCAGTCCGGCCTCAGGGTATAGCAATCAGCCCCAGCATTTT.

V is TRBV11-3 and J is TRBJ2-2; 7 bases are shared with TRBD2. From germline, CDR1 is SGHNT and CDR2 YENEEA. V lost 4 bases and J lost 4; bases outside the gene matches: 0. The CDR3 extends over 13 amino acids. CDR3 sequence (DNA): TGTGCCAGCAGCTGGACTAGCACCGGGGAGCTGTTTTTT. Encoded protein: CASSWTSTGELFF.

This clone appeared many times. The chain has TRBV27 and TRBJ1-3; 9 bases line up with TRBD1. V shed 4 bases, J shed 4 bases, and the junction held 11 bases outside the gene matches. From germline, CDR1 is MNHEY and CDR2 SMNVEV (reference sequence). The CDR3 totals 17 residues. DNA for the CDR3: TGTGCCAGCAGTTACGTAGAACAGGGGGCGCCCGGAAACACCATATATTTT. It translates to CASSYVEQGAPGNTIYF.

The chain employs TRBV6-1 and TRBJ2-5; D ambiguous. V was pared by 3 bases and J by 5 bases, with 10 bases between. Germline V gives CDR1 MNHNS, CDR2 SASEGT. The CDR3 extends over 13 amino acids. The CDR3 DNA reads TGTGCCAGCAGTGAGGAGTCCCGGGAGACCCAGTACTTC. Protein: CASSEESRETQYF.

The chain's CDR3 is CASSSYRGNAFF. The CDR3 DNA is TGTGCCAGCAGCTCGTACAGGGGGAATGCTTTCTTT. This chain uses TRBV7-2 with TRBJ1-1, with 8 positions matching TRBD1. After removal of 4 bases from V and 11 bases from J, the junction contained 6 bases not matched to a gene. This CDR3 spans 12 amino acids. Germline assignment: CDR1 SGHTA and CDR2 FQGNSA.

The genes are TRBV19 and TRBJ1-1; tentative D call: TRBD1 (6 bases). V dropped 7 bases and J dropped 4 bases, with 16 bases sitting between them. Germline V lookup: CDR1 LNHDA, CDR2 SQIVND (reference sequence). The CDR3 consists of 14 residues. CDR3: CASTQTPGVTEAFF. CDR3 coding DNA: TGTGCCAGTACCCAAACCCCAGGGGTCACTGAAGCTTTCTTT. The full variable domain, completed using reference TRBV19 and TRBJ1-1, is DGGITQSPKYLFRKEGQNVTLSCEQNLNHDAMYWYRQDPGQGLRLIYYSQIVNDFQKGDIAEGYSVSREKKESFPLTVTSAQKNPTAFYLCASTQTPGVTEAFFGQGTRLTVV.

The CDR3 region has the DNA TGCGCCAGCAGTGCGGGGTCTGGGGCCAACGTCCTGACTTTC. It yields the protein CASSAGSGANVLTF. The chain carries TRBV10-2 and TRBJ2-6, with D tentatively TRBD2 (5 bases). The CDR3 runs 14 residues. Trimming shortened V by 4 bases and J by 1 base, and 5 bases separated the two germline ends. Germline lookup yields CDR1 WSHSY and CDR2 SAAADI.

This chain links TRBV6-2 or TRBV6-3 with TRBJ1-1, with TRBD1 as a possible D gene (6 bases). Trimming stripped 6 bases from V and 5 bases from J, with 22 bases between. CDR3 length: 16 amino acids. Germline lookup yields CDR1 MNHEY and CDR2 SVGEGT. The CDR3, as DNA: TGTGCCAGCAGCCCTACAGGCAGGGGCTTGCGGACTGAAGCTTTCTTT. It encodes CASSPTGRGLRTEAFF.

This chain connects TRBV3-1 (or the pseudogene TRBV3-2) to TRBJ2-6; no firm D call. Trimming took off 1 base at V and 0 bases at J, with 4 bases between the two ends. The V gene's germline CDR1 is LGHDT and CDR2 YNNKEL (reference sequence). The CDR3 contains 15 residues. This CDR3 reads CASSQVLSGANVLTF. The CDR3 DNA follows: TGTGCCAGCAGCCAAGTCCTCTCTGGGGCCAACGTCCTGACTTTC.

V gene TRBV11-2 combines with J gene TRBJ1-3; 7 nucleotides align to TRBD1. The ends lost 7 bases at V and 4 bases at J; junction bases unmatched: 22. Germline lookup yields CDR1 SGHAT and CDR2 FQNNGV. The CDR3 is made up of 19 amino acids. The CDR3 loop reads CASTPRRTGKRGPGNTIYF. CDR3 DNA: TGTGCCAGCACACCGAGGCGAACCGGAAAAAGGGGGCCCGGAAACACCATATATTTT. Together with reference TRBV11-2 and TRBJ1-3, the CDR3 gives the full variable domain: EAGVAQSPRYKIIEKRQSVAFWCNPISGHATLYWYQQILGQGPKLLIQFQNNGVVDDSQLPKDRFSAERLKGVDSTLKIQPAKLEDSAVYLCASTPRRTGKRGPGNTIYFGEGSWLTVV.

This clone has just one count. The chain joins TRBV7-9 to TRBJ1-5, with 10 bases identical to TRBD1. The germline CDR1 and CDR2 sequences are SEHNR and FQNEAQ (reference sequence). The CDR3 covers 15 residues. The V segment lost 5 bases and the J segment 3 bases; nucleotides outside the gene matches: 4. The CDR3 loop is CASSLTGGNNQPQHF. The CDR3 DNA is TGTGCCAGCAGCCTGACAGGGGGCAACAATCAGCCCCAGCATTTT. Together with reference TRBV7-9 and TRBJ1-5, the CDR3 gives the full variable domain: DTGVSQNPRHKITKRGQNVTFRCDPISEHNRLYWYRQTLGQGPEFLTYFQNEAQLEKSRLLSDRFSAERPKGSFSTLEIQRTEQGDSAMYLCASSLTGGNNQPQHFGDGTRLSIL.

The chain links TRBV4-3 to TRBJ2-1, with 15 bases aligning to TRBD2. V trimming: 4 bases; J trimming: 7 bases; junction bases outside the gene matches: 5. The CDR3 is 16 residues long. The V gene's germline CDR1 is LGHNA and CDR2 YSLEER. In nucleotides, the CDR3 is TGCGCCAGCAGCCTCGGACTAGCGGGGGGGCATAATGAGCAGTTCTTC. Encoded protein: CASSLGLAGGHNEQFF.

V gene TRBV6-6 combines with J gene TRBJ2-7, with D possibly TRBD1 on 5 matching bases. The CDR3 is made up of 13 amino acids. Trimming stripped 2 bases from V and 0 bases from J, with 5 bases between. Germline loops: CDR1 MNHNY, CDR2 SVGAGI (reference sequence). CDR3 protein: CASSYDSSYEQYF. Here the CDR3 DNA reads TGTGCCAGCAGTTACGACAGCTCCTACGAGCAGTACTTC.

This chain connects TRBV30 to TRBJ2-7; 14 nucleotides match TRBD2. The germline CDR1 and CDR2 sequences are GTSNPN and SVGIG (reference sequence). V shed 4 bases, J shed 4 bases, and the junction held 6 bases outside the gene matches. This CDR3 is built from 15 residues. The CDR3 loop is CAWKTSGGAGYEQYF. CDR3 coding DNA: TGTGCCTGGAAGACTAGCGGGGGGGCCGGGTACGAGCAGTACTTC.

This clone has more than one count but fewer than ten. V is TRBV18 and J is TRBJ1-1; D possibly corresponds to TRBD1 (6 bases). Germline-derived CDR1 and CDR2 are KGHSH and LQKENI. V dropped 3 bases and J dropped 3 bases, with 20 bases sitting between them. The CDR3 consists of 17 residues. For the CDR3, the DNA is TGTGCCAGCTCACCGCAGTGGGGGGGCGCTTTGGACACTGAAGCTTTCTTT. Residues: CASSPQWGGALDTEAFF.

The genes are TRBV4-3 and TRBJ1-1; 7 nucleotides match TRBD1. The CDR3 contains 16 residues. Trimming cost V 0 bases and J 0 bases; bases outside gene matches: 4. The V gene's germline CDR1 is LGHNA and CDR2 YSLEER. CDR3 in DNA: TGCGCCAGCAGCCAAGATCACAGGGGCATGAACACTGAAGCTTTCTTT. Encoded protein: CASSQDHRGMNTEAFF.

This chain links TRBV2 with TRBJ2-3; 14 positions match TRBD2. Germline-derived CDR1 and CDR2 are SNHLY and FYNNEI. Trimming cost V 7 bases and J 2 bases; bases outside gene matches: 11. CDR3 length: 18 residues. CDR3 loop: CASTQGLAGGINTDTQYF. The DNA of the CDR3 is TGTGCCAGCACCCAAGGACTAGCGGGGGGAATAAACACAGATACGCAGTATTTT.

The chain links TRBV6-5 to TRBJ1-1; D might be TRBD1 (6 bases). Trimming pared 4 bases from V and 0 bases from J, leaving 12 bases between. The CDR3 totals 15 residues. The germline CDR1 and CDR2 sequences are MNHEY and SVGAGI. Here the CDR3 reads CASSSGQSLNTEAFF. The CDR3 DNA sequence: TGTGCCAGCAGTTCCGGACAGTCTTTGAACACTGAAGCTTTCTTT.

This sequence joins TRBV2 and TRBJ2-5; perhaps TRBD2 as D (5 bases). Per germline, CDR1 SNHLY and CDR2 FYNNEI. Trimming took off 8 bases at V and 2 bases at J, with 9 bases between the two ends. This CDR3 contains 12 residues. Here the CDR3 DNA reads TGTGCCAGCGGACTTACTCAAGAGACCCAGTACTTC. It codes for CASGLTQETQYF.

This clone was detected only a few times. The rearrangement links TRBV28 to TRBJ2-7; TRBD1 agrees at 9 bases. The germline V gene has CDR1 MDHEN and CDR2 SYDVKM. V lost 0 bases, J lost 6 bases, and 6 bases stayed unmatched. This CDR3 region has 15 residues. The DNA of the CDR3 is TGTGCCAGCAGTTTATGGCGGGACAGGGCAGGCGAGCAGTACTTC. It specifies CASSLWRDRAGEQYF.